The present T cell receptor (beta chain) was sequenced within a study of a mutant IDH1 vaccine in newly diagnosed glioma. Study background: Patients got their first vaccination 4-6 weeks after radiotherapy alone, or with temozolomide cycles.

Sequencing used immunoSEQ multiplex PCR; TCRdb keeps in-frame clones, though not all of them. Here the sample spans around 60,000 clones, under 85% being singletons. Time point described: week 47, end of study. Every vaccine dose comprised 300 ug of mutant IDH1 20-mer peptide plus topical imiquimod. Patients came in for eight vaccinations, in weeks 1, 3, 5, 7, 11, 15, 19 and 23. Astrocytomas found in donors were new, WHO grade 3 or 4, IDH1-mutant and ATRX-lost. V lost 2 bases to trimming and J lost 9 bases; unmatched junction nucleotides: 2. Germline V CDR1 and CDR2: SGHRS, YFSETQ. The length of the CDR3 is 13 residues. Regarding this clone: Its cognate antigen is unknown.

Study-level points and caveats: Most patients, around 94%, showed vaccine-induced immune responses.

The source was PBMCs, collected from a glioma patient whose treatment included an IDH1 peptide vaccine. The TCR originated in a man aged 25 to 40 with glioma. The chain links TRBV5-1 to TRBJ1-1; 12 positions agree with TRBD1. The CDR3 is CASSFGTGGKAFF. The CDR3 nucleotides read TGCGCCAGCAGCTTCGGGACAGGGGGCAAAGCTTTCTTT.